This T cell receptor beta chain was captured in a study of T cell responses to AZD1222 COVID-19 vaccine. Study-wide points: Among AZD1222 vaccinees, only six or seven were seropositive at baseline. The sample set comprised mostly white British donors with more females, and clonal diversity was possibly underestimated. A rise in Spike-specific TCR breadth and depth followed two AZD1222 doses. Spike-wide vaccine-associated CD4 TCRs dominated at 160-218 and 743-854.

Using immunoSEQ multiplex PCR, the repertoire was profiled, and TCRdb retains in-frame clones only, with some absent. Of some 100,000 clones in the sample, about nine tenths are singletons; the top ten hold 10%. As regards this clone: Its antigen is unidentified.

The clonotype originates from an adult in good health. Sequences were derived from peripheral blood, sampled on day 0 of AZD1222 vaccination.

As DNA, the CDR3 is TGTGCCAGCAGTACAGAGGGGTGGGGGACTGAAGCTTTCTTT. Protein sequence: CASSTEGWGTEAFF. J is TRBJ1-1 and V is TRBV27; tentative D call: TRBD1 (5 bases). This CDR3 is built from 14 residues. Germline loops: CDR1 MNHEY, CDR2 SMNVEV (reference sequence). Trimming took 5 bases from V and 5 from J, leaving 15 bases between them.